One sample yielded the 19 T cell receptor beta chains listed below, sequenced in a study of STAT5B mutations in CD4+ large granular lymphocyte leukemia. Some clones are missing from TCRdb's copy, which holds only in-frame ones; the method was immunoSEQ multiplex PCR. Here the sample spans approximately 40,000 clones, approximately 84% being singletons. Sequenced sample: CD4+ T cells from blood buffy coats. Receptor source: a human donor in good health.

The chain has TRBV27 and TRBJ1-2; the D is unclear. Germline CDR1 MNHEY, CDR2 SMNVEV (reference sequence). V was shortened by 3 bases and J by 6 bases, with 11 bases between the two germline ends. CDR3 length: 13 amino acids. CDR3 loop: CASSFLAGDGYTF. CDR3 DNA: TGTGCCAGCAGTTTTTTGGCTGGAGATGGCTACACCTTC.

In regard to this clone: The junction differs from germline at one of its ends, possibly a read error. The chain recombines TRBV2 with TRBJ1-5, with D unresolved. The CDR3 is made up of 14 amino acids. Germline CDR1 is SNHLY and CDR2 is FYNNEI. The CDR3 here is CASTKTLGLQHQHF. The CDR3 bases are TGTGCCAGCACCAAGACCCTTGGATTGCAGCACCAGCATTTT.

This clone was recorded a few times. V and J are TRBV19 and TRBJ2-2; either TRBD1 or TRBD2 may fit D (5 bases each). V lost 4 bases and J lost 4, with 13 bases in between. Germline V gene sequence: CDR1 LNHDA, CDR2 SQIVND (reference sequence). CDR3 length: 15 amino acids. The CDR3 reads CASSRGTGITGELFF. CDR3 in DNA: TGTGCCAGTAGTAGGGGGACCGGTATCACCGGGGAGCTGTTTTTT.

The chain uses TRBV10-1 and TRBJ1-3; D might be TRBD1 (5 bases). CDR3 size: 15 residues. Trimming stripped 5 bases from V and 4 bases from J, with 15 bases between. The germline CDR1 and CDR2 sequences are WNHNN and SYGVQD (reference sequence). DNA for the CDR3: TGCGCCAGCAGTCCTCAGGGAAAGGCCGGAAACACCATATATTTT. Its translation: CASSPQGKAGNTIYF.

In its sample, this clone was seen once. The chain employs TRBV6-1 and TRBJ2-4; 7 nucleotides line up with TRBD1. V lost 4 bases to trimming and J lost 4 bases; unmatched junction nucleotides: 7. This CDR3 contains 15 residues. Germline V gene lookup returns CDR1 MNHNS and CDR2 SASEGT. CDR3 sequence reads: CASSGWDSIKNIQYF. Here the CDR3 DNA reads TGTGCCAGCAGTGGTTGGGACAGTATAAAAAACATTCAGTACTTC.

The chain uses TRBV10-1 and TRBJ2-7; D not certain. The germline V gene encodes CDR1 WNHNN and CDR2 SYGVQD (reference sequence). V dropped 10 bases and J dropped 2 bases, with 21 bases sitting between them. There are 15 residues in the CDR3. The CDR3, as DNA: TGCGCCACCCGAAAGTGTCCGGGTCTAGCCTACGAGCAGTACTTC. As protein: CATRKCPGLAYEQYF.

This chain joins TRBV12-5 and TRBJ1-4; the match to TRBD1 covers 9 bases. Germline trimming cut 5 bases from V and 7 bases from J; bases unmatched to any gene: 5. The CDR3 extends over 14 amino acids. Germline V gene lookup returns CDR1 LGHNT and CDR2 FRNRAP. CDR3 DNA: TGTGCTAGTGGTCCTGGACAGGGGCGTGAAAAACTGTTTTTT. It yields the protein CASGPGQGREKLFF.

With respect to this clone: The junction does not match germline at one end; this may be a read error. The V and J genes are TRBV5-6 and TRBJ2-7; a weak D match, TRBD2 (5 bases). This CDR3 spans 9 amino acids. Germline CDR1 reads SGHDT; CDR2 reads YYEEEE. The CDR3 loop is CAQRTSRGF. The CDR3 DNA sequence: TGTGCCCAAAGGACCTCTCGGGGCTTC.

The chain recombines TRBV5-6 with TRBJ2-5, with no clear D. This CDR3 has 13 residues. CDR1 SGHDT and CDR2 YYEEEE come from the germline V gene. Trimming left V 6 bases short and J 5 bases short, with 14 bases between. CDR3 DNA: TGTGCCAGCACCTCCATAGGATCGGAGACCCAGTACTTC. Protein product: CASTSIGSETQYF.

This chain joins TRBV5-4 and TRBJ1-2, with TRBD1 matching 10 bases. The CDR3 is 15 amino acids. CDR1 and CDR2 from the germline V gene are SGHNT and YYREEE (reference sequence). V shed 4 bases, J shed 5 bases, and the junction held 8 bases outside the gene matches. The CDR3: CASSRRDRGDYGYTF. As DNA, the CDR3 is TGTGCCAGCAGCCGCCGGGACAGGGGTGATTATGGCTACACCTTC.

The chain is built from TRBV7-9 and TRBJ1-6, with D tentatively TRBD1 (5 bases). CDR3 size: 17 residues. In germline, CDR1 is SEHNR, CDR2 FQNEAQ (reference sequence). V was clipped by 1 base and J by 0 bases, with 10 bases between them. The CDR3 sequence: CASSLVGQSSYNSPLHF. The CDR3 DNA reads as TGTGCCAGCAGCTTAGTGGGGCAGAGCTCCTATAATTCACCCCTCCACTTT.

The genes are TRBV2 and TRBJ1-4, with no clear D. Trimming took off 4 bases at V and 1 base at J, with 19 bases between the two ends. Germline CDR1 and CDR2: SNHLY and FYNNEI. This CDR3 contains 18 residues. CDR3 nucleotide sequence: TGTGCCAGCAGTGGGGGTTGGCCCCAAGATGTAACTAATGAAAAACTGTTTTTT. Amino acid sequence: CASSGGWPQDVTNEKLFF.

Here the CDR3 reads CATSRDLNYGYTF. The DNA of the CDR3 is TGTGCCACCAGCAGAGATCTGAACTATGGCTACACCTTC. The rearrangement joins TRBV15 to TRBJ1-2; no clear D gene. The CDR3 is made up of 13 amino acids. Trimming took off 0 bases at V and 2 bases at J, with 4 bases between the two ends. From germline, CDR1 is LNHNV and CDR2 YYDKDF (reference sequence).

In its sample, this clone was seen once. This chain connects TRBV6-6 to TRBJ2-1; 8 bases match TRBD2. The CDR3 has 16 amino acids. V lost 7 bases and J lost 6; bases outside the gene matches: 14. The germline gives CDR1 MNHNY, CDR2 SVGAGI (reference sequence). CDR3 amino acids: CASTSWAGGKGNEQFF. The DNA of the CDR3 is TGTGCCAGCACCTCCTGGGCGGGAGGCAAGGGCAATGAGCAGTTCTTC.

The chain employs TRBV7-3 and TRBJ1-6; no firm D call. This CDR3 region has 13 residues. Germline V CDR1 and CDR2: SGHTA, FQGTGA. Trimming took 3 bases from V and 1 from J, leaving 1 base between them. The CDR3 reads CASSLSYNSPLHF. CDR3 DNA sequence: TGTGCCAGCAGCTTGTCCTATAATTCACCCCTCCACTTT.

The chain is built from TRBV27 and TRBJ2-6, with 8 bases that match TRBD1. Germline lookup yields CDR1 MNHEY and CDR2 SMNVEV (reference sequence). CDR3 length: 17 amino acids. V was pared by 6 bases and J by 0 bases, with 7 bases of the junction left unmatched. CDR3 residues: CASSRTGHVSGANVLTF. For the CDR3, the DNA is TGTGCCAGCAGCCGGACAGGGCACGTCTCTGGGGCCAACGTCCTGACTTTC.

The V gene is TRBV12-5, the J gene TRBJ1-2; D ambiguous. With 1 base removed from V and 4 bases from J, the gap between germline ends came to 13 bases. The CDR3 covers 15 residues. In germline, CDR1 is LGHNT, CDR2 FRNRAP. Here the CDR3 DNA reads TGTGCTAGTGGTTTGGGCGCCAACAGTTCCTATGGCTACACCTTC. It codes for CASGLGANSSYGYTF.

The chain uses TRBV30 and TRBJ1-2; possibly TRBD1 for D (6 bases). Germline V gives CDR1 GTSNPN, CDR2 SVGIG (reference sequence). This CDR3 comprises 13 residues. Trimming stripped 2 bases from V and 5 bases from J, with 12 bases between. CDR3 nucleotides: TGTGCCTGGAGTTTTAACCAGGGGTATGGCTACACCTTC. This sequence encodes CAWSFNQGYGYTF. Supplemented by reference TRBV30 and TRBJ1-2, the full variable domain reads SQTIHQWPATLVQPVGSPLSLECTVEGTSNPNLYWYRQAAGRGLQLLFYSVGIGQISSEVPQNLSASRPQDRQFILSSKKLLLSDSGFYLCAWSFNQGYGYTFGSGTRLTVV.

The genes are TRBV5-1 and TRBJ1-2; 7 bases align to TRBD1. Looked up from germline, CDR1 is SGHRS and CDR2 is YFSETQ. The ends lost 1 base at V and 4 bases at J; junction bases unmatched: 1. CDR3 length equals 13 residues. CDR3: CASSLSGGYGYTF. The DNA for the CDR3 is TGCGCCAGCAGCTTGTCAGGGGGCTATGGCTACACCTTC.